This TCR beta chain was captured in a study of blood T cells in healthy people across ages. Findings of the study overall: Getting older went along with TCR beta diversity per million T cells dropping roughly linearly.

Germline loops: CDR1 MNHEY, CDR2 SVGAGI. The CDR3 is 15 amino acids. Trimming took off 2 bases at V and 4 bases at J, with 14 bases between the two ends. PCR was performed a second time for roughly 7 to 11 cycles using a sample-barcoded 5' primer and a J-beta primer mix. MiXCR, applied by TCRdb to the 5' RACE reads, yields one record per CDR3 protein. The table includes 950,000 to 1,200,000 distinct CDR3 sequences, less than 45% detected once. On this clonotype itself: Its target is unknown.

Sequencing was done on a sample of blood. This TCR derives from a man younger than 30 in good health. V is TRBV6-5 and J is TRBJ1-2; D gene ambiguous. CDR3 residues: CASSYRSGRTYGYTF. The CDR3 region has the DNA TGTGCCAGCAGTTACCGTAGTGGACGGACCTATGGCTACACCTTC.